This section outlines one T cell receptor (beta chain) sequence together with its context. What it recognizes is unknown. Here the gene names and germline are mouse. The assay was immunoSEQ multiplex PCR, and TCRdb's table has in-frame clones only and misses some. The top ten clones hold about 17% of a sample with some 1,300 clones, around 50% of them seen once. Time point in this sample: mouse harvest day 7 after allogeneic transplant. The graft held 10^6 splenic CD5+ T cells and 10^7 T-cell-depleted bone marrow cells. B6 (H2b) cells into BALB/c (H2d) mice; tissues taken at day 7 or 14. The entry originates in a study of tissue T cells after allogeneic stem cell transplantation. Broader study findings: Within patients, tissue anatomy strongly shaped TCR repertoire composition.

The receptor was derived from a female BALB/c mouse given C57BL/6 T cells with graft-versus-host disease after an allogeneic hematopoietic cell transplant. Sequenced input: liver tissue.

The CDR3 DNA, read in part, is TGTGCCAGCAGTCGCCGGACAGGGTTTGAACAGTAC. Translation gives CASSRRTGFEQY. The whole CDR3 reads CASSRRTGFEQYF. V and J are TRBV26 and TRBJ2-7; 8 nucleotides line up with TRBD1. Read data end 1 residue before the CDR3 end; the end is taken from the germline J gene. This CDR3 is 13 amino acids long. Germline trimming cut 4 bases from V and 6 bases from J; bases unmatched to any gene: 5. In germline, CDR1 is KGHPV, CDR2 FQNQEV (reference sequence).